This T cell receptor (beta chain) was obtained from a study of cytomegalovirus exposure and HLA in healthy donors. PCR was performed using 60 Vbeta and 13 Jbeta primers. The assay was immunoSEQ multiplex PCR, and TCRdb's table has in-frame clones only and misses some. The sample consists of about 130,000 clones, roughly 88% of them appearing once. The sample consisted of PBMCs. This TCR was sampled from a man aged 50 to 60 in good health and CMV-seronegative.

The CDR3 sequence: CASSLLVDEQYF. The CDR3 nucleotides are TGTGCCAGCAGCTTATTAGTCGACGAGCAGTACTTC. The chain is built from TRBV5-5 and TRBJ2-7; D is unresolved. V was shortened by 2 bases and J by 5 bases, with 8 bases between the two germline ends. The CDR3 spans 12 residues. Germline CDR1 SGHKS, CDR2 YYEKEE (reference sequence).